One and the same sample provided the 25 T cell receptor beta chains below, sequenced in a study of vaccination and CD4 T cells after COVID-19. Indicated treatment: roughly 10-day PBMC culture with coronavirus spike peptide pools or control peptides (ViraFEST assay). Cultured CD4+ T cell DNA was sequenced using the Oncomine TCR Beta short-read assay. MiXCR, run by TCRdb on the PCR reads, gives a single entry per CDR3 protein. Counted here are over 15,000 distinct CDR3 sequences, about 56% occurring once; the ten biggest clones make up about a fifth. Their cognate antigens are unknown. Specimen: CD4+ T cells from blood, cultured in vitro, collected before SARS-CoV-2 vaccination. Receptor source: a human donor who had recovered from COVID-19.

This clonotype was seen a handful of times. The V call is TRBV20-1, the J call TRBJ2-7; TRBD2 agrees at 9 bases. The CDR3 extends over 16 amino acids. V gave up 2 bases and J gave up 7 bases; unmatched junction bases: 15. Germline V gene lookup returns CDR1 DFQATT and CDR2 SNEGSKA (reference sequence). The CDR3 bases are TGCAGTGCTAGACTCCTTGCGGGAGGGCCCTCGGGGGAGCAGTACTTC. Protein product: CSARLLAGGPSGEQYF.

The chain employs TRBV20-1 and TRBJ2-5; possible D gene TRBD1, 6 bases. CDR1 is DFQATT, CDR2 SNEGSKA, per germline (reference sequence). The CDR3 length is 15 residues. V was clipped by 6 bases and J by 5 bases, with 22 bases between them. CDR3 in DNA: TGCAGTGCCCTAACACCCAGGGGAAGAAGTGAGACCCAGTACTTC. Encoded protein: CSALTPRGRSETQYF.

The chain has TRBV6-1 and TRBJ2-7; D possibly corresponds to TRBD2 (5 bases). Trimming removed 8 bases from V and 0 bases from J, with 17 bases in between. The CDR3 sequence is 15 residues long. Germline V CDR1 and CDR2: MNHNS, SASEGT. This CDR3 is CASGRTRGLSYEQYF. The CDR3, as DNA: TGTGCCAGCGGGCGGACGCGCGGACTCTCCTACGAGCAGTACTTC.

The rearrangement links TRBV6-2 or TRBV6-3 to TRBJ1-5; possible D gene TRBD1, 5 bases. The ends were cut back, 2 bases at V and 1 base at J, with 12 bases in the middle. In germline, CDR1 is MNHEY, CDR2 SVGEGT. This CDR3 comprises 16 residues. Here the CDR3 DNA reads TGTGCCAGCAGTTACGGGGGAGGAGGCAGCAATCAGCCCCAGCATTTT. This gives the protein CASSYGGGGSNQPQHF.

In its sample, this clonotype was seen a few times. The chain has TRBV30 and TRBJ2-5; 14 bases agree with TRBD2. The J segment lost 5 bases and the V segment lost 0 bases, leaving 2 bases of the junction unmatched. Germline V CDR1 and CDR2: GTSNPN, SVGIG (reference sequence). CDR3 length equals 15 residues. CDR3 nucleotides: TGTGCCTGGAGTGTGGGACTAGCGGGAGTGGAGACCCAGTACTTC. It specifies CAWSVGLAGVETQYF. Drawing the rest from reference TRBV30 and TRBJ2-5, the complete variable domain is SQTIHQWPATLVQPVGSPLSLECTVEGTSNPNLYWYRQAAGRGLQLLFYSVGIGQISSEVPQNLSASRPQDRQFILSSKKLLLSDSGFYLCAWSVGLAGVETQYFGPGTRLLVL.

The chain couples TRBV19 to TRBJ2-5; D gene unclear. The CDR3 sequence is 11 residues long. Trimming took off 6 bases at V and 4 bases at J, with 6 bases between the two ends. Germline CDR1 is LNHDA and CDR2 is SQIVND (reference sequence). CDR3 sequence: CASRSGETQYF. The CDR3 DNA is TGTGCCAGTAGGTCTGGAGAGACCCAGTACTTC.

The chain links TRBV28 to TRBJ1-1, with no clear D. There are 12 residues in the CDR3. V lost 2 bases and J lost 6, with 7 bases in between. In germline, CDR1 is MDHEN, CDR2 SYDVKM. Written as DNA, the CDR3 is TGTGCCAGCAGTTTACGCTATGCTGAAGCTTTCTTT. As protein: CASSLRYAEAFF.

The chain couples TRBV7-3 to TRBJ2-1; TRBD1 or TRBD2 may be the D gene (5 bases each). Germline V lookup: CDR1 SGHTA, CDR2 FQGTGA. Trimming pared 2 bases from V and 4 bases from J, leaving 15 bases between. The CDR3 has 16 residues. CDR3 sequence: CASSLEGTYGYNEQFF. In DNA, the CDR3 is TGTGCCAGCAGCTTAGAGGGGACCTACGGGTACAATGAGCAGTTCTTC.

The chain carries TRBV27 and TRBJ1-3; D gene ambiguous. The CDR3 runs 14 residues. CDR1 MNHEY and CDR2 SMNVEV come from the germline V gene (reference sequence). V gave up 3 bases and J gave up 4 bases, with 10 bases separating them. CDR3 in amino acids: CASSLLPTGNTIYF. CDR3 coding DNA: TGTGCCAGCAGTTTGCTTCCAACGGGAAACACCATATATTTT.

There are a few counts of this clonotype. The chain uses TRBV6-8 and TRBJ2-5; perhaps TRBD1 as D (6 bases). The germline gives CDR1 MNHGY, CDR2 SAAAGT. Trimming took 0 bases from V and 1 from J, leaving 15 bases between them. The CDR3 has 17 residues. The CDR3 loop is CASSYSGAAERQETQYF. The CDR3 nucleotides are TGTGCCAGCAGTTACTCGGGGGCTGCGGAGCGCCAAGAGACCCAGTACTTC.

The chain links TRBV4-2 to TRBJ2-5; TRBD2 matches 8 bases. J gave up 5 bases and V 0 bases, and 2 bases lay outside the gene matches. There are 14 residues in the CDR3. In germline, CDR1 is LGHNA, CDR2 YNFKEQ. The CDR3 DNA follows: TGTGCCAGCAGCCAAGACTCTAGCGGGGAGACCCAGTACTTC. It encodes CASSQDSSGETQYF.

This clonotype was picked up a small number of times. V and J are TRBV21-1 and TRBJ2-2; the table's D call TRBD1 went unverified against the DNA. TRBV21-1 is labeled a pseudogene. The CDR3 is 15 residues long. CDR3 DNA sequence: TGTGCCAGCAGCACGAGGGGGCGCGACACCGGGGAGCTGTTTTTT. Its translation is CASSTRGRDTGELFF.

The rearrangement joins TRBV7-2 to TRBJ2-5; D might be TRBD1 or TRBD2, each matching 5 bases. This CDR3 has 13 amino acids. V was trimmed by 4 bases and J by 2 bases, leaving 8 bases between them. The germline V gene encodes CDR1 SGHTA and CDR2 FQGNSA. The CDR3 bases are TGTGCCAGCAGCTGGGACCCACAAGAGACCCAGTACTTC. It specifies CASSWDPQETQYF.

The gene calls are TRBV28 and TRBJ2-4; D gene ambiguous. Trimming stripped 6 bases from V and 0 bases from J, with 15 bases between. This CDR3 has 16 residues. CDR1 and CDR2 (germline): MDHEN, SYDVKM. The CDR3 DNA follows: TGTGCCAGCAGCTCGAACAGTTTCCTAGCCAAAAACATTCAGTACTTC. Protein product: CASSSNSFLAKNIQYF.

The gene calls are TRBV20-1 and TRBJ2-5, with D possibly being TRBD2 (6 bases). The germline gives CDR1 DFQATT, CDR2 SNEGSKA (reference sequence). Trimming shortened V by 5 bases and J by 13 bases, and 17 bases separated the two germline ends. There are 11 residues in the CDR3. CDR3 amino acids: CSAPGSGARYF. CDR3 sequence (DNA): TGCAGTGCTCCCGGGAGTGGGGCGCGGTACTTC.

The rearrangement uses TRBV24-1 and TRBJ2-1, with D unclear. Per germline, CDR1 KGHDR and CDR2 SFDVKD. V lost 8 bases and J 4 bases, leaving 8 bases between the germline ends. CDR3 length: 12 amino acids. CDR3 sequence reads: CATTDNYNEQFF. Written as DNA, the CDR3 is TGTGCCACCACAGACAATTACAATGAGCAGTTCTTC.

Only a few counts were recorded for this clonotype. This sequence joins TRBV15 and TRBJ2-7; TRBD2 agrees at 7 bases. V lost 3 bases to trimming and J lost 0 bases; unmatched junction nucleotides: 8. This CDR3 contains 16 residues. CDR1 and CDR2 (germline): LNHNV, YYDKDF (reference sequence). CDR3 coding DNA: TGTGCCACCAGCAGTAGGAAGACTAGCCTCTCCTACGAGCAGTACTTC. Translating it yields CATSSRKTSLSYEQYF.

This chain joins TRBV7-9 and TRBJ2-7; D uncertain. CDR1 is SEHNR, CDR2 FQNEAQ, per germline (reference sequence). This CDR3 comprises 14 residues. With 0 bases removed from V and 5 bases from J, the gap between germline ends came to 11 bases. In DNA form, the CDR3 reads TGTGCCAGCAGCTTAGCGGCGCTAGGAGACGAGCAGTACTTC. Protein product: CASSLAALGDEQYF.

V usage is TRBV7-9 and J usage is TRBJ2-7; D tentatively reads TRBD1 or TRBD2 (5 bases each). Germline loops: CDR1 SEHNR, CDR2 FQNEAQ (reference sequence). This CDR3 region has 14 residues. V lost 3 bases, J lost 0 bases, and 9 bases lay in between. Here the CDR3 reads CASSFAGSSYEQYF. For the CDR3, the DNA is TGTGCCAGCAGCTTTGCAGGGAGCTCCTACGAGCAGTACTTC. Full variable domain (rest looked up from reference TRBV7-9 and TRBJ2-7): DTGVSQNPRHKITKRGQNVTFRCDPISEHNRLYWYRQTLGQGPEFLTYFQNEAQLEKSRLLSDRFSAERPKGSFSTLEIQRTEQGDSAMYLCASSFAGSSYEQYFGPGTRLTVT.

This clonotype occurred a few times. This chain links TRBV7-2 with TRBJ2-7; 12 bases agree with TRBD2. In germline, CDR1 is SGHTA, CDR2 FQGNSA. Trimming cost V 3 bases and J 5 bases; bases outside gene matches: 11. This CDR3 region has 17 residues. The CDR3 spells CASSFAPGLAGRNEQYF. DNA for the CDR3: TGTGCCAGCAGCTTCGCCCCCGGACTAGCGGGAAGGAACGAGCAGTACTTC.

This clonotype was counted between two and nine times. The chain couples TRBV20-1 to TRBJ1-2, with TRBD1 identical over 10 bases. This CDR3 has 13 amino acids. Germline V gives CDR1 DFQATT, CDR2 SNEGSKA (reference sequence). The ends lost 5 bases at V and 7 bases at J; junction bases unmatched: 7. The CDR3 nucleotides read TGCAGTGCTGGGACGACAGGGGGCGGTGGCTACACCTTC. This gives the protein CSAGTTGGGGYTF.

The rearrangement uses TRBV5-1 and TRBJ2-5; 12 bases match TRBD2. Losses at the gene ends were 0 bases for V and 1 base for J; bases not matched to a gene: 1. This CDR3 spans 16 amino acids. CDR1 and CDR2 (germline): SGHRS, YFSETQ. CDR3 loop: CASSLGTSGVQETQYF. As DNA, the CDR3 is TGCGCCAGCAGCTTGGGGACTAGCGGGGTCCAAGAGACCCAGTACTTC.

The gene calls are TRBV20-1 and TRBJ2-3; 7 bases match TRBD2. There are 16 residues in the CDR3. Per germline, CDR1 DFQATT and CDR2 SNEGSKA (reference sequence). The J segment lost 3 bases and the V segment lost 3 bases, leaving 12 bases of the junction unmatched. CDR3 protein: CSASDVGGHRTDTQYF. CDR3 nucleotide sequence: TGCAGTGCTAGCGACGTGGGAGGGCATAGGACAGATACGCAGTATTTT.

The chain joins TRBV18 to TRBJ1-5, with 8 bases fitting TRBD1. Germline assignment: CDR1 KGHSH and CDR2 LQKENI. V lost 4 bases to trimming and J lost 4 bases; unmatched junction nucleotides: 3. The CDR3 extends over 14 amino acids. The CDR3 DNA is TGTGCCAGCTCACTTGGACAGGGTAATCAGCCCCAGCATTTT. The encoded protein is CASSLGQGNQPQHF. Together with reference TRBV18 and TRBJ1-5, the CDR3 gives the full variable domain: NAGVMQNPRHLVRRRGQEARLRCSPMKGHSHVYWYRQLPEEGLKFMVYLQKENIIDESGMPKERFSAEFPKEGPSILRIQQVVRGDSAAYFCASSLGQGNQPQHFGDGTRLSIL.

The J gene is TRBJ2-1, the V gene TRBV20-1, with TRBD2 matching 12 bases. With 3 bases clipped from V and 15 bases from J, the junction kept 21 bases outside the gene matches. The CDR3 contains 17 residues. Germline values: CDR1 DFQATT, CDR2 SNEGSKA (reference sequence). CDR3 nucleotide sequence: TGCAGTGCTAGGACTAGCGGGAGAGCCTCCGACGAAATGAGAGCGTTCTTC. Its protein product is CSARTSGRASDEMRAFF.